This is a list of T cell receptor beta chains from one sample in a study of T-cell memory formation after mild COVID-19. TCRdb itself ran the 5' RACE reads through MiXCR, one entry per CDR3 protein. The sample shows around 310,000 distinct CDR3 sequences, 15% of them seen only once. Source material: PBMCs or a T cell subset sorted from them (not recorded which). All receptors come from a man younger than 35 who had mild COVID-19 (a few samples of this study predate the infection). Cell type and time point are not known. Each CDR3 is given with its conserved first and last residue. Fields, in order: J gene, V gene, D gene, clone size, CDR3 protein, CDR3 DNA. The D gene is left open where the match is weak. Some rows mark clone size as missing; the rest say once, few, many or name a class of expanded clone.

>TRBJ2-1|TRBV7-6|-|-
CASSLRGGGDNEQFF
TGTGCCAGCAGCTTACGAGGGGGTGGGGACAATGAGCAGTTCTTC
>TRBJ1-1|TRBV19|-|-
CASGGWPFNTEAFF
TGTGCCAGTGGCGGGTGGCCTTTTAACACTGAAGCTTTCTTT
>TRBJ1-1|TRBV5-1|-|many
CASSLMLGDTEAFF
TGCGCCAGCAGCCTGATGCTGGGGGACACTGAAGCTTTCTTT
>TRBJ2-1|TRBV7-9|-|many
CASSLASAEYNEQFF
TGTGCCAGCAGCTTAGCCAGTGCGGAATACAATGAGCAGTTCTTC
>TRBJ1-3|TRBV12-3/TRBV12-4|-|-
CASSLLRGPDGYF
TGTGCCAGCAGTTTATTACGGGGACCTGACGGGTATTTT
>TRBJ1-1|TRBV18|-|-
CASSPLGVSGNTEAFF
TGTGCCAGCTCACCGCTAGGGGTCTCAGGGAACACTGAAGCTTTCTTT
>TRBJ2-7|TRBV7-2|-|-
CASSLPGYEQYF
TGTGCCAGCAGCTTACCGGGCTACGAGCAGTACTTC
>TRBJ2-1|TRBV11-2|-|few
CASSLFAHYNEQFF
TGTGCCAGCAGCTTATTTGCACATTACAATGAGCAGTTCTTC
>TRBJ2-3|TRBV12-3/TRBV12-4|TRBD2|few
CASSPGGRGGDTQYF
TGTGCCAGCAGCCCGGGGGGTCGAGGTGGGGATACGCAGTATTTT
>TRBJ1-2|TRBV12-3/TRBV12-4|-|few
CASSLGPSGYTF
TGTGCCAGCAGTTTAGGACCGAGTGGCTACACCTTC
>TRBJ2-5|TRBV12-3/TRBV12-4|-|-
CASSFGSKETQYF
TGTGCCAGCAGTTTTGGTTCTAAAGAGACCCAGTACTTC
>TRBJ2-5|TRBV5-1|TRBD2|few
CASSFAGEETQYF
TGCGCCAGCAGCTTTGCGGGGGAAGAGACCCAGTACTTC
>TRBJ2-5|TRBV20-1|-|few
CSAFQDSEETQYF
TGCAGTGCTTTCCAGGACAGTGAAGAGACCCAGTACTTC
>TRBJ2-3|TRBV6-5|-|many
CASSYWQGRGDTQYF
TGTGCCAGCAGCTACTGGCAGGGGAGAGGGGATACGCAGTATTTT
>TRBJ2-5|TRBV5-1|-|-
CASSLGFDQETQYF
TGCGCCAGCAGCTTGGGGTTCGACCAAGAGACCCAGTACTTC
>TRBJ1-6|TRBV3-1|-|few
CASSQGRLPLHF
TGTGCCAGCAGCCAGGGGCGGTTGCCCCTCCACTTT
>TRBJ2-5|TRBV5-1|TRBD1|few
CASSGGQGYQETQYF
TGCGCCAGCAGCGGGGGACAGGGTTACCAAGAGACCCAGTACTTC
>TRBJ1-1|TRBV20-1|TRBD1|few
CSAPRQGAEAFF
TGCAGTGCTCCCCGACAGGGGGCTGAAGCTTTCTTT
>TRBJ2-1|TRBV6-2/TRBV6-3|TRBD2|-
CASSYPRELAYNEQFF
TGTGCCAGCAGTTACCCGCGGGAGTTAGCTTACAATGAGCAGTTCTTC
>TRBJ2-5|TRBV7-2|-|few
CASSGGNQETQYF
TGTGCCAGCAGCGGGGGGAACCAAGAGACCCAGTACTTC
>TRBJ2-2|TRBV7-2|TRBD1|few
CASSLAFGTGYTGELFF
TGTGCCAGCAGCTTAGCGTTTGGGACAGGGTATACCGGGGAGCTGTTTTTT
>TRBJ2-5|TRBV6-5|TRBD1|few
CASSPSPGTGEETQYF
TGTGCCAGCAGTCCCTCCCCGGGGACAGGAGAAGAGACCCAGTACTTC
>TRBJ1-6|TRBV6-1|-|few
CASSGEDSVVSPLHF
TGTGCCAGCAGTGGGGAGGACAGCGTCGTTTCACCCCTCCACTTT
>TRBJ2-7|TRBV11-2|TRBD2|few
CASSPDAAGGSYEQYF
TGTGCCAGCAGCCCCGACGCGGCGGGGGGGTCCTACGAGCAGTACTTC
>TRBJ1-1|TRBV7-2|-|-
CASSRHGRMNTEAFF
TGTGCCAGCAGTCGACACGGCAGGATGAACACTGAAGCTTTCTTT
>TRBJ2-7|TRBV2|TRBD1|few
CASSVDRGYNYEQYF
TGTGCCAGCAGCGTCGACAGGGGGTACAACTACGAGCAGTACTTC
>TRBJ1-5|TRBV7-9|-|few
CASSLGAGASRQPQHF
TGTGCCAGCAGCCTCGGGGCGGGGGCTTCAAGGCAGCCCCAGCATTTT
>TRBJ2-7|TRBV20-1|-|-
CSARAALHYEQYF
TGCAGTGCTAGAGCGGCCCTACACTACGAGCAGTACTTC
>TRBJ1-2|TRBV30|-|many
CAWSRQVNGYTF
TGTGCCTGGAGCAGACAGGTCAACGGCTACACCTTC
>TRBJ1-5|TRBV7-9|-|-
CASSEAGAGQPQHF
TGTGCCAGCAGCGAAGCAGGGGCAGGGCAGCCCCAGCATTTT
>TRBJ2-7|TRBV5-6|TRBD1|-
CASSVTGIDEQYF
TGTGCCAGCAGCGTGACAGGGATCGACGAGCAGTACTTC
>TRBJ2-2|TRBV7-2|TRBD1|-
CASSLGQGAGTGELFF
TGTGCCAGCAGCTTGGGACAGGGGGCGGGCACCGGGGAGCTGTTTTTT
>TRBJ2-5|TRBV12-5|-|-
CASGSEQETQYF
TGTGCTAGTGGTTCCGAACAAGAGACCCAGTACTTC
>TRBJ2-1|TRBV2|TRBD2|-
CASTPTSGRLDKEQFF
TGTGCCAGCACCCCGACTAGCGGGAGATTGGACAAGGAGCAGTTCTTC
>TRBJ2-1|TRBV9|TRBD2|-
CASSVNSGGALTGQFF
TGTGCCAGCAGCGTAAATAGCGGGGGGGCCTTAACGGGGCAGTTCTTC
>TRBJ2-3|TRBV4-3|TRBD1|-
CASSQLGGDTQYF
TGCGCCAGCAGCCAACTAGGGGGCGATACGCAGTATTTT
>TRBJ2-5|TRBV7-8|-|few
CASSPTEGPGKETQYF
TGTGCCAGCAGCCCAACGGAAGGGCCAGGGAAAGAGACCCAGTACTTC